This T cell receptor beta chain comes out of a study of PD-L1 blockade in urothelial cancer. Looking at the study overall: Prior chemotherapy regimens per patient numbered 0 to 3. Blood drawn 3 weeks (second dose) and 6 weeks after treatment start was analyzed.

Synthetic templates analogous to TCR were spiked into all PCRs individually. This table comes from immunoSEQ multiplex PCR, and its TCRdb copy is limited to in-frame clones, with some not included. The data contain under 55,000 clones, about 88% of them singletons. General study points: Tumor-associated blood clones were expanded more by durable-benefit patients at 3 weeks.

The germline V gene encodes CDR1 SEHNR and CDR2 FQNEAQ (reference sequence). Trimming took 4 bases from V and 5 from J, leaving 8 bases between them. The length of the CDR3 is 12 residues. As for time point: pretreatment peripheral blood. This clone was recorded a few times. Its antigen is not identified. The chain uses TRBV7-9 and TRBJ2-5; D possibly corresponds to TRBD2 (5 bases). Sample: PBMCs, taken around atezolizumab (anti-PD-L1) treatment. The source is a donor at least 40 years old with urothelial cancer. The CDR3 DNA reads as TGTGCCAGCAGCTCGGGGTGGGAGACCCAGTACTTC. It specifies CASSSGWETQYF.